These 28 T cell receptor beta chains came from one sample sequenced in a study of cytomegalovirus exposure and HLA in healthy donors (dated by TCRdb to about 2017). Libraries were made using the immunoSEQ multiplex PCR assay. TCRdb took over this immuneACCESS table, retaining in-frame rearrangements with V and J assigned. Such tables are incomplete; in checked studies, under half of the missing clones stem from an unresolved V gene, and the remainder is unexplained. For this sample the table gives approximately 140,000 clones, of which around 88% were detected only once. Around 8% of the sample goes to the ten largest clones. Sequencing input: PBMCs. The receptors were sampled from a woman between 18 and 29 years old in good health and CMV-seropositive.

This clone was seen just once. The CDR3 loop is CASSLADRVSTIYF. CDR3 DNA sequence: TGTGCCAGCAGCTTAGCGGACAGGGTGTCCACCATATATTTT. V gene TRBV7-9 combines with J gene TRBJ1-3, with TRBD1 matching 8 bases. The CDR3 has 14 amino acids. The V gene end was trimmed by 0 bases and the J gene end by 9 bases; junction bases not matched to a gene: 4. Per germline, CDR1 SEHNR and CDR2 FQNEAQ (reference sequence).

The genes are TRBV6-4 and TRBJ2-1, with 8 bases lining up with TRBD2. Germline V gene lookup returns CDR1 MRHNA and CDR2 SNTAGT. J lost 4 bases, V lost 0 bases, and 2 bases had no gene match. CDR3 size: 15 residues. CDR3 sequence reads: CASSDSSGAYNEQFF. The CDR3 DNA reads as TGTGCCAGCAGTGACTCTAGCGGGGCTTACAATGAGCAGTTCTTC.

This chain uses TRBV19 with TRBJ2-7, with 7 bases lining up with TRBD1. CDR1 and CDR2 from the germline V gene are LNHDA and SQIVND (reference sequence). CDR3 length: 14 residues. V was clipped by 5 bases and J by 5 bases; unmatched bases: 9. The CDR3 region has the DNA TGTGCCAGTAGTTCCACGGACAGGATTCACGAGCAGTACTTC. Its protein product is CASSSTDRIHEQYF.

The chain carries TRBV2 and TRBJ1-1, with 8 bases identical to TRBD1. V trimming: 6 bases; J trimming: 3 bases; junction bases outside the gene matches: 3. The CDR3 is 13 residues long. The germline CDR1 and CDR2 sequences are SNHLY and FYNNEI. CDR3 sequence (DNA): TGTGCCAGCAGGGACAGGGTGTACACTGAAGCTTTCTTT. Translated: CASRDRVYTEAFF.

The count of this clone is one. The CDR3 protein is CASSLIGSTRGYTF. The DNA of the CDR3 is TGTGCCAGCAGCTTGATTGGCAGTACCCGTGGCTACACCTTC. V is TRBV5-4 and J is TRBJ1-2; no reliable D call. CDR3 length equals 14 residues. Trimming cost V 1 base and J 7 bases, with 14 bases left between them. CDR1 is SGHNT, CDR2 YYREEE, per germline (reference sequence).

This chain joins TRBV28 and TRBJ2-1; possible D gene TRBD2, 7 bases. This CDR3 has 15 residues. The ends were cut back, 6 bases at V and 11 bases at J, with 23 bases in the middle. Germline V lookup: CDR1 MDHEN, CDR2 SYDVKM. The CDR3 DNA is TGTGCCAGCAGCTGGGGGGGCATTCGGAGTATCCAGCAGTTCTTC. Residues: CASSWGGIRSIQQFF.

This clone was observed a single time. The chain carries TRBV5-4 and TRBJ1-1; 7 bases fit TRBD1. The germline V gene has CDR1 SGHNT and CDR2 YYREEE (reference sequence). With V trimmed by 4 bases and J by 10 bases, 10 bases remained unmatched. This CDR3 is built from 13 residues. The chain's CDR3 is CASSLLSGQPAFF. DNA for the CDR3: TGTGCCAGCAGCCTCCTCTCGGGACAGCCAGCTTTCTTT. Full variable domain (remainder filled in from reference TRBV5-4 and TRBJ1-1): ETGVTQSPTHLIKTRGQQVTLRCSSQSGHNTVSWYQQALGQGPQFIFQYYREEENGRGNFPPRFSGLQFPNYSSELNVNALELDDSALYLCASSLLSGQPAFFGQGTRLTVV.

The CDR3 reads CASSSFGRGTYNEQFF. CDR3 DNA sequence: TGTGCCAGCAGTTCCTTTGGACGGGGAACCTACAATGAGCAGTTCTTC. The chain is built from TRBV28 and TRBJ2-1; TRBD2 might be the D (5 bases). The V end lost 4 bases, the J end lost 2 bases, and 15 bases lay between the germline ends. The germline CDR1 and CDR2 sequences are MDHEN and SYDVKM. The CDR3 runs to 16 residues.

CDR3 loop: CASSLLASGGSTQYF. CDR3 DNA sequence: TGTGCCAGCAGCTTACTGGCTAGCGGGGGTTCTACGCAGTATTTT. The gene calls are TRBV7-9 and TRBJ2-3, with 10 positions matching TRBD2. CDR1 SEHNR and CDR2 FQNEAQ come from the germline V gene (reference sequence). The CDR3 has 15 residues. With V trimmed by 2 bases and J by 8 bases, 7 bases remained unmatched.

The gene calls are TRBV5-4 and TRBJ2-7, with D possibly TRBD2 on 6 matching bases. The V and J ends lost 4 bases and 1 base respectively, with 15 bases between them. CDR1 is SGHNT, CDR2 YYREEE, per germline (reference sequence). The CDR3 contains 15 residues. CDR3 sequence: CASSLGLLESYEQYF. CDR3 in DNA: TGTGCCAGCAGCCTGGGACTTCTAGAGTCCTACGAGCAGTACTTC.

The gene calls are TRBV4-2 and TRBJ2-5; 11 nucleotides line up with TRBD2. Germline trimming cut 2 bases from V and 6 bases from J; bases unmatched to any gene: 11. Germline V gene sequence: CDR1 LGHNA, CDR2 YNFKEQ. The CDR3 totals 17 residues. For the CDR3, the DNA is TGTGCCAGCAGCCAAACCTTAGCGGGGGGGCCCGGAAAGACCCAGTACTTC. Translating it yields CASSQTLAGGPGKTQYF.

The chain employs TRBV5-1 and TRBJ2-7, with 7 positions matching TRBD2. Germline assignment: CDR1 SGHRS and CDR2 YFSETQ. The CDR3 runs 17 residues. With V trimmed by 4 bases and J by 2 bases, 15 bases remained unmatched. In DNA, the CDR3 is TGCGCCAGCAGCACGGCGGAGCGGGGCCAGGGACCCTACGAGCAGTACTTC. Its protein product is CASSTAERGQGPYEQYF.

The rearrangement links TRBV27 to TRBJ1-6; 7 bases fit TRBD1. Trimming cost V 8 bases and J 7 bases; bases outside gene matches: 8. CDR3 length equals 14 residues. Per the germline V gene, CDR1 is MNHEY and CDR2 is SMNVEV (reference sequence). The CDR3 bases are TGTGCCAGCCGAGAGACAGGGCTAAATTCACCCCTCCACTTT. Protein: CASRETGLNSPLHF.

The gene calls are TRBV5-1 and TRBJ2-6; 12 bases line up with TRBD2. Germline CDR1 SGHRS, CDR2 YFSETQ. V gave up 4 bases and J gave up 0 bases; unmatched junction bases: 5. The CDR3 is made up of 18 amino acids. CDR3 amino acids: CASSDPSGGASGANVLTF. As DNA, the CDR3 is TGCGCCAGCAGCGACCCTAGCGGGGGGGCCTCTGGGGCCAACGTCCTGACTTTC.

CDR3 sequence reads: CASSSPRGEKLFF. The CDR3 region has the DNA TGTGCCAGCAGCTCTCCCAGGGGGGAAAAACTGTTTTTT. The gene calls are TRBV7-6 and TRBJ1-4, with 7 bases fitting TRBD1. The V segment lost 4 bases and the J segment 8 bases; nucleotides outside the gene matches: 4. CDR1 and CDR2 from the germline V gene are SGHVS and FNYEAQ. This CDR3 is 13 amino acids long.

V and J are TRBV5-6 and TRBJ2-1; 8 bases are shared with TRBD2. The CDR3 is made up of 18 amino acids. Losses at the gene ends were 0 bases for V and 4 bases for J; bases not matched to a gene: 12. Per the germline V gene, CDR1 is SGHDT and CDR2 is YYEEEE. CDR3 residues: CASSLAIGVSGAYNEQFF. Here the CDR3 DNA reads TGTGCCAGCAGCTTGGCCATTGGAGTTAGCGGGGCTTACAATGAGCAGTTCTTC.

The gene calls are TRBV10-1 and TRBJ2-7, with TRBD2 matching over 10 bases. The V gene end was trimmed by 6 bases and the J gene end by 3 bases; junction bases not matched to a gene: 8. CDR1 and CDR2 (germline): WNHNN, SYGVQD (reference sequence). CDR3 size: 15 residues. The CDR3 DNA reads as TGCGCCAGCAGCGATTCTAGCGGGGGTTTCTACGAGCAGTACTTC. It is translated as CASSDSSGGFYEQYF.

This clone was recorded once. Here the CDR3 reads CASSLSGGNYGYTF. The CDR3 DNA is TGTGCCAGCAGTTTAAGTGGCGGAAACTATGGCTACACCTTC. This sequence joins TRBV27 and TRBJ1-2; D gene uncertain. CDR1 MNHEY and CDR2 SMNVEV come from the germline V gene (reference sequence). This CDR3 spans 14 amino acids. Trimming stripped 2 bases from V and 2 bases from J, with 9 bases between.

The chain has TRBV5-1 and TRBJ2-1, with D hard to call. Germline CDR1 reads SGHRS; CDR2 reads YFSETQ. This CDR3 region has 16 residues. Trimming cost V 6 bases and J 1 base, with 17 bases left between them. CDR3 region: CASTYSAVASYNEQFF. The CDR3 DNA is TGCGCCAGCACCTATTCGGCGGTAGCATCCTACAATGAGCAGTTCTTC.

The V and J genes are TRBV14 and TRBJ2-7; TRBD1 matches 7 bases. The length of the CDR3 is 17 residues. From germline, CDR1 is SGHDN and CDR2 FVKESK. V was clipped by 0 bases and J by 4 bases; unmatched bases: 12. The chain's CDR3 is CASSQDQGVRLAYEQYF. DNA for the CDR3: TGTGCCAGCAGCCAAGATCAGGGGGTACGTTTGGCTTACGAGCAGTACTTC.

This chain connects TRBV19 to TRBJ1-1; a possible D gene is TRBD1 (5 bases). The germline V and J ends were trimmed by 5 bases and 5 bases, with 24 bases remaining between them. CDR1 and CDR2 from the germline V gene are LNHDA and SQIVND (reference sequence). The CDR3 consists of 17 residues. As DNA, the CDR3 is TGTGCCAGTAGTCGAGGACACGCGCGTTCGCAGGGTACTGAAGCTTTCTTT. It encodes CASSRGHARSQGTEAFF.

The chain employs TRBV4-2 and TRBJ2-7; tentative D call: TRBD1 (5 bases). The CDR3 spans 15 residues. Germline V CDR1 and CDR2: LGHNA, YNFKEQ. Trimming took 5 bases from V and 2 from J, leaving 16 bases between them. In DNA form, the CDR3 reads TGTGCCAGCAGCAAGGCGTTAGGGGAAACCTACGAGCAGTACTTC. Translating gives CASSKALGETYEQYF.

The chain recombines TRBV18 with TRBJ2-3; D not resolved. CDR3 length: 13 amino acids. Germline values: CDR1 KGHSH, CDR2 LQKENI. Trimming took 3 bases from V and 0 from J, leaving 4 bases between them. The CDR3 DNA is TGTGCCAGCTCACCCCCTAGCACAGATACGCAGTATTTT. Its translation is CASSPPSTDTQYF.

The chain employs TRBV5-1 and TRBJ2-1, with TRBD1 matching over 10 bases. V was clipped by 4 bases and J by 6 bases; unmatched bases: 7. The CDR3 sequence is 15 residues long. Per germline, CDR1 SGHRS and CDR2 YFSETQ. In DNA form, the CDR3 reads TGCGCCAGCAGCCCGGGACAGGGGCTTGCCAATGAGCAGTTCTTC. Residues: CASSPGQGLANEQFF. The full variable domain, its missing parts supplied by reference TRBV5-1 and TRBJ2-1, is KAGVTQTPRYLIKTRGQQVTLSCSPISGHRSVSWYQQTPGQGLQFLFEYFSETQRNKGNFPGRFSGRQFSNSRSEMNVSTLELGDSALYLCASSPGQGLANEQFFGPGTRLTVL.

The V gene is TRBV6-1, the J gene TRBJ1-2; D is uncertain. The germline V and J ends were trimmed by 2 bases and 8 bases, with 15 bases remaining between them. This CDR3 is 14 amino acids long. Per the germline V gene, CDR1 is MNHNS and CDR2 is SASEGT. CDR3 sequence (DNA): TGTGCCAGCAGTGAAATGTTGGCGGATAGAGGCTACACCTTC. This gives the protein CASSEMLADRGYTF.

The J gene is TRBJ2-3, the V gene TRBV7-3, with 8 bases aligning to TRBD2. The CDR3 totals 15 residues. Germline CDR1 reads SGHTA; CDR2 reads FQGTGA. V lost 2 bases, J lost 4 bases, and 5 bases stayed unmatched. CDR3: CASSLGVAGPDTQYF. CDR3 in DNA: TGTGCCAGCAGCTTAGGGGTAGCGGGACCAGATACGCAGTATTTT.

The chain carries TRBV7-8 and TRBJ2-3; TRBD2 aligns across 8 bases. The CDR3 is 17 residues long. V lost 1 base, J lost 6 bases, and 12 bases stayed unmatched. CDR1 and CDR2 from the germline V gene are SGHVS and FQNEAQ. DNA of the CDR3: TGTGCCAGCAGCTTAGGAGTGGCGGGGGGCCCCCCGGATACGCAGTATTTT. Protein: CASSLGVAGGPPDTQYF.

The rearrangement links TRBV10-3 to TRBJ1-2; D might be TRBD1 (6 bases). V was shortened by 4 bases and J by 0 bases, with 12 bases between the two germline ends. Germline CDR1 ENHRY, CDR2 SYGVKD. The CDR3 is made up of 15 amino acids. In nucleotides, the CDR3 is TGTGCCATCAGTGGACAGGCCCCGTCTAACTATGGCTACACCTTC. Protein sequence: CAISGQAPSNYGYTF.